Shown below are 2 T cell receptor beta chains from a single sample sequenced in a study of T cells in Graves' hyperthyroidism and ophthalmopathy. The source material, RNA transcripts, was used to amplify TCR beta CDR3 regions. First-round RT-PCR with HTBI primers amplified the TCR CDR3 region. TCRdb recomputed calls from the multiplex PCR reads with MiXCR, one row per CDR3 protein. This sample has roughly 200,000 distinct CDR3 sequences; about a sixth occur once, and the top ten carry around 48%. Sequenced: blood. The receptors were gathered from a woman in her 50s with Graves' hyperthyroidism.

V gene TRBV20-1 combines with J gene TRBJ2-1, with 12 bases matching TRBD2. The germline CDR1 and CDR2 sequences are DFQATT and SNEGSKA (reference sequence). J was trimmed by 2 bases and V by 6 bases; bases with no gene match: 5. The CDR3 consists of 15 residues. CDR3 coding DNA: TGCAGTGCCGGCCGGACTAGCGGGACCTACAATGAGCAGTTCTTC. Its translation is CSAGRTSGTYNEQFF.

This clonotype was seen once. The chain combines TRBV15 with TRBJ2-5; D may correspond to TRBD1 or TRBD2 (5 bases each). The CDR3 has 14 residues. Per germline, CDR1 LNHNV and CDR2 YYDKDF (reference sequence). Trimming removed 0 bases at V and 4 bases at J, with 9 bases between. DNA of the CDR3: TGTGCCACCAGCAGAGATCGGGGCGGAGAGACCCAGTACTTC. It encodes CATSRDRGGETQYF.